The rows below give T cell receptor beta chains drawn from one sample of a study of a mutant IDH1 vaccine in newly diagnosed glioma. Clones were read by immunoSEQ multiplex PCR, and TCRdb kept only the in-frame ones, dropping some. The sample consists of roughly 30,000 clones, around 90% of them appearing once. These receptors have no known antigen. The sample was peripheral blood mononuclear cells (PBMCs), taken from a glioma patient whose treatment included an IDH1 peptide vaccine. All receptors derive from a middle-aged woman with glioma. Some clones in this sample may be carry-over from other donors' samples. CDR3s include the opening cysteine and the closing phenylalanine or tryptophan. D genes are given only for firm matches. Size is stated for part of the rows, as once, few or many counts, or as a class when the clone is expanded.

cdr3_nt cdr3_aa v_call clone_size d_call j_call
TGTGCCAGCAGCCGAGAGCCCACAGGGAAAGCCTCTGGGGCCAACGTCCTGACTTTC CASSREPTGKASGANVLTF TRBV4-2 - - TRBJ2-6
TGTGCCAGCACCTCCCAAGCGGGTACGTCGGGGGGTGAGCAGTTCTTC CASTSQAGTSGGEQFF TRBV14 - TRBD2 TRBJ2-1
TGTGCCAGCAGCCAAAACAGGGGGCGCCCACCTGGGGCCAACGTCCTGACTTTC CASSQNRGRPPGANVLTF TRBV7-8 - TRBD1 TRBJ2-6
TGCGCCAGCAGCTTGTGGTGGGGATCAGACAGAGGCGATTCACCCCTCCACTTT CASSLWWGSDRGDSPLHF TRBV5-1 few - TRBJ1-6
TGCGCCAGCACCGACGTAAGGGCGGGAGAGACCCAGTACTTC CASTDVRAGETQYF TRBV5-1 once - TRBJ2-5
TGTGCCAGCAGGGATCTATCACAGGGAGTCACTGAAGCTTTCTTT CASRDLSQGVTEAFF TRBV6-1 - - TRBJ1-1
TGTGCCAGTAGTATCGGGGTCAATGAGCAGTTCTTC CASSIGVNEQFF TRBV19 - - TRBJ2-1
TGTGCCAGTTCCGACAAGGGGGCCGGAAACACCATATATTTT CASSDKGAGNTIYF TRBV9 - TRBD1 TRBJ1-3
TGTGCCAGCAGCTTAGCGGCAGTTAACACCGGGGAGCTGTTTTTT CASSLAAVNTGELFF TRBV11-2 - - TRBJ2-2
TGTGCCCTTACGGAACTACCCACCACTGAGCAGTTCTTC CALTELPTTEQFF TRBV5-4 few - TRBJ2-1
TGTGCCAGCAGCTTAACGCCCATAATGCGAGAAGCTTTCTTT CASSLTPIMREAFF TRBV11-2 - - TRBJ1-1
TGTGCCAGCAGCTTAGCGACAGGCTATGGCTACACCTTC CASSLATGYGYTF TRBV7-8 - - TRBJ1-2
TGTGCCAGCAGCTCCTCCTACGAGCAGTACTTC CASSSSYEQYF TRBV28 - - TRBJ2-7
TGTGCCAGCAGCCCCGAGAGGGGCGTGGGGCAGCCCCAGCATTTT CASSPERGVGQPQHF TRBV7-2 - - TRBJ1-5
TGTGCCAGCAAAACCGGGACAGCTGGAAACACCATATATTTT CASKTGTAGNTIYF TRBV7-9 - TRBD1 TRBJ1-3
TGTGCCAGCAGTGATGACTTCTGGGAGCTGTTTTTT CASSDDFWELFF TRBV2 - - TRBJ2-2